Following are 25 T cell receptor beta chains from one sample sequenced in a study of graft-versus-host responses after intestinal transplantation. The data were produced by immunoSEQ multiplex PCR, yet TCRdb's version contains in-frame clones alone and is incomplete. The sample records approximately 75,000 clones, 90% being singletons. No cognate antigen is known for these TCRs. The specimen comprised unstimulated CD8+ T cells sorted from spleen or lymph node cells, sampled before transplant. The receptors come from a human donor who was the organ donor for an intestinal transplant.

The chain couples TRBV4-1 to TRBJ1-6; D is possibly TRBD1 (5 bases). V was cut by 0 bases and J by 9 bases, with 6 bases left in between. From germline, CDR1 is MGHRA and CDR2 YSYEKL. There are 13 residues in the CDR3. The CDR3: CASSQEGVSPLHF. DNA for the CDR3: TGCGCCAGCAGCCAAGAAGGGGTTTCACCCCTCCACTTT.

The J gene is TRBJ1-5, the V gene TRBV27; D is ambiguous. The CDR3 loop spans 16 amino acids. With 6 bases removed from V and 6 bases from J, the gap between germline ends came to 21 bases. Germline-derived CDR1 and CDR2 are MNHEY and SMNVEV (reference sequence). The CDR3 loop reads CASRPSRVRQSQPQHF. DNA of the CDR3: TGTGCCAGCAGGCCCTCGCGTGTCAGGCAAAGTCAGCCCCAGCATTTT.

This chain joins TRBV4-1 and TRBJ2-1, with a tentative D call TRBD2 (6 bases). The germline gives CDR1 MGHRA, CDR2 YSYEKL. V shed 0 bases and J shed 12 bases, with 9 bases lying between them. CDR3 length: 12 residues. The chain's CDR3 is CASSQDGTWQFF. The CDR3 DNA is TGCGCCAGCAGCCAAGACGGGACTTGGCAGTTCTTC.

This chain uses TRBV2 with TRBJ2-1; 10 positions match TRBD2. Germline V gene sequence: CDR1 SNHLY, CDR2 FYNNEI. Trimming cost V 7 bases and J 8 bases; bases outside gene matches: 11. This CDR3 is 15 amino acids long. The CDR3 sequence: CASIPSGGFAHEQFF. DNA for the CDR3: TGTGCCAGCATTCCTAGCGGGGGATTCGCCCATGAGCAGTTCTTC.

The chain joins TRBV5-8 to TRBJ1-2; 10 bases fit TRBD1. The CDR3 runs to 15 residues. V was clipped by 1 base and J by 6 bases; unmatched bases: 6. The germline CDR1 and CDR2 sequences are SGHTS and YDEGEE. CDR3 region: CASSLRDRGRDGYTF. CDR3 nucleotides: TGTGCCAGCAGCTTGAGGGACAGGGGTAGGGATGGCTACACCTTC.

This chain joins TRBV6-5 and TRBJ2-7; tentative D call: TRBD1 (6 bases). V lost 5 bases and J lost 4, with 18 bases in between. This CDR3 has 15 amino acids. Germline assignment: CDR1 MNHEY and CDR2 SVGAGI. Here the CDR3 reads CASSPDPGVFYEQYV. The DNA for the CDR3 is TGTGCCAGCAGTCCCGACCCAGGGGTTTTTTACGAGCAGTACGTC.

This chain joins TRBV7-8 and TRBJ2-7, with unresolved D. Germline lookup yields CDR1 SGHVS and CDR2 FQNEAQ. The CDR3 extends over 16 amino acids. V was cut by 1 base and J by 0 bases, with 13 bases left in between. The CDR3 DNA sequence: TGTGCCAGCAGCTTAGGCGCGGCCAGTAGCTCCTACGAGCAGTACGTC. Translation: CASSLGAASSSYEQYV.

The CDR3, as DNA: TGTGCCAGCAGTTTTTGGCAGGGAACATCCCCCACACCAAACAATGAGCAGTTCTTC. Translated, it gives CASSFWQGTSPTPNNEQFF. The genes are TRBV28 and TRBJ2-1, with D perhaps matching TRBD1 (5 bases). Germline CDR1 MDHEN, CDR2 SYDVKM. The CDR3 length is 19 residues. Trimming removed 3 bases from V and 5 bases from J, with 26 bases in between. The whole variable domain, remainder taken from reference TRBV28 and TRBJ2-1, is DVKVTQSSRYLVKRTGEKVFLECVQDMDHENMFWYRQDPGLGLRLIYFSYDVKMKEKGDIPEGYSVSREKKERFSLILESASTNQTSMYLCASSFWQGTSPTPNNEQFFGPGTRLTVL.

V and J are TRBV4-3 and TRBJ1-4; D is ambiguous. Per the germline V gene, CDR1 is LGHNA and CDR2 is YSLEER. This CDR3 is built from 17 residues. The V and J ends lost 2 bases and 0 bases respectively, with 13 bases between them. CDR3 in amino acids: CASSQLARGTTNEKLFF. The CDR3 bases are TGCGCCAGCAGCCAATTAGCCCGAGGGACAACTAATGAAAAACTGTTTTTT.

The gene calls are TRBV7-2 and TRBJ1-6, with a weak D call TRBD1 (5 bases). V was cut by 1 base and J by 0 bases, with 13 bases left in between. CDR1 SGHTA and CDR2 FQGNSA come from the germline V gene. CDR3 length: 18 amino acids. CDR3 sequence: CASSLGALGGSYNSPLHF. The CDR3 DNA reads TGTGCCAGCAGCTTAGGGGCTTTGGGGGGCTCCTATAATTCACCCCTCCACTTT. The complete variable domain, with remaining parts taken from reference TRBV7-2 and TRBJ1-6, reads GAGVSQSPSNKVTEKGKDVELRCDPISGHTALYWYRQSLGQGLEFLIYFQGNSAPDKSGLPSDRFSAERTGGSVSTLTIQRTQQEDSAVYLCASSLGALGGSYNSPLHFGNGTRLTVT.

V usage is TRBV4-1 and J usage is TRBJ2-3; TRBD1 aligns across 12 bases. The CDR3 spans 17 residues. From germline, CDR1 is MGHRA and CDR2 YSYEKL. Losses at the gene ends were 1 base for V and 5 bases for J; bases not matched to a gene: 7. In DNA, the CDR3 is TGCGCCAGCAGCCAAGTCGTGGGACAGGGGGCAATAGATACGCAGTATTTT. As protein: CASSQVVGQGAIDTQYF.

The chain is built from TRBV12-5 and TRBJ2-5; tentatively, D is TRBD1 (6 bases). The CDR3 totals 15 residues. V lost 8 bases, J lost 0 bases, and 16 bases lay in between. CDR1 and CDR2 from the germline V gene are LGHNT and FRNRAP. The CDR3 protein is CASTLGDMYQETQYF. CDR3 DNA sequence: TGTGCTAGTACCTTGGGGGACATGTACCAAGAGACCCAGTACTTC.

This clone was seen just once. The rearrangement links TRBV6-5 to TRBJ1-1; D remains ambiguous. V lost 8 bases to trimming and J lost 4 bases, with 11 bases between them. The CDR3 contains 12 residues. Germline V gene data show CDR1 as MNHEY and CDR2 as SVGAGI. For the CDR3, the DNA is TGTGCCAGCGGAATTTCGGGCACTGAAGCTTTCTTT. It yields the protein CASGISGTEAFF.

The V gene is TRBV28, the J gene TRBJ2-5; D remains ambiguous. From germline, CDR1 is MDHEN and CDR2 SYDVKM. The germline V and J ends were trimmed by 5 bases and 5 bases, with 12 bases remaining between them. CDR3 length: 13 residues. The CDR3 reads CASSREDWETQYF. The CDR3 DNA follows: TGTGCCAGCAGTCGAGAAGACTGGGAGACCCAGTACTTC.

This clone was detected only once. The CDR3 sequence: CASSGAGTSSYGYTF. The CDR3 DNA follows: TGTGCCAGCAGCGGCGCGGGCACCTCAAGCTATGGCTACACCTTC. The J gene is TRBJ1-2, the V gene TRBV9; D gene ambiguous. Trimming shortened V by 3 bases and J by 4 bases, and 16 bases separated the two germline ends. CDR3 length: 15 amino acids. CDR1 and CDR2 from the germline V gene are SGDLS and YYNGEE.

This clone was recorded only once. The V gene is TRBV4-1, the J gene TRBJ1-1; 7 positions agree with TRBD1. Germline V CDR1 and CDR2: MGHRA, YSYEKL. V lost 6 bases, J lost 6 bases, and 7 bases stayed unmatched. This CDR3 spans 13 amino acids. In nucleotides, the CDR3 is TGCGCCAGCAGAAGGGACAGTTGGTCTGAAGCTTTCTTT. It codes for CASRRDSWSEAFF.

The chain is built from TRBV13 and TRBJ2-7, with D possibly being TRBD2 (5 bases). Germline V gives CDR1 PRHDT, CDR2 FYEKMQ (reference sequence). This CDR3 region has 15 residues. The V end lost 5 bases, the J end lost 0 bases, and 14 bases lay between the germline ends. CDR3 DNA: TGTGCCAGCAGCCCTGGTTGGAGGAGCTCCTACGAGCAGTACGTC. Protein sequence: CASSPGWRSSYEQYV.

This clone was seen once. V gene TRBV7-3 combines with J gene TRBJ1-1; D perhaps matches TRBD1 (6 bases). CDR3 length: 14 residues. Per germline, CDR1 SGHTA and CDR2 FQGTGA. The V gene lost 6 bases and the J gene lost 1 base, with 12 bases spanning the gap. The CDR3 here is CASSLTGRNTEAFF. CDR3 DNA: TGTGCCAGCAGTCTAACAGGGCGGAACACTGAAGCTTTCTTT.

Concerning this clone: Because the CDR3's place on the DNA is in doubt, the DNA is left out and the CDR3 is given as listed by TCRdb. The rearrangement links TRBV12-5 to TRBJ2-3; the table names TRBD1, a call not compared with the DNA. Germline CDR1 is LGHNT and CDR2 is FRNRAP. The CDR3 numbers 21 amino acids, ends counted. The CDR3 loop is CASGFLAGGADDHSSTDTQYF.

J is TRBJ2-5 and V is TRBV2; perhaps TRBD2 as D (5 bases). This CDR3 has 11 residues. The germline V and J ends were trimmed by 7 bases and 5 bases, with 8 bases remaining between them. Germline CDR1 reads SNHLY; CDR2 reads FYNNEI. In DNA, the CDR3 is TGTGCCAGCATCGAGCGGGAGACCCAGTACTTC. Translation: CASIERETQYF.

This chain links TRBV5-4 with TRBJ2-2; D not certain. V was pared by 0 bases and J by 1 base, with 7 bases between. The length of the CDR3 is 15 residues. Germline-derived CDR1 and CDR2 are SGHNT and YYREEE (reference sequence). CDR3 sequence: CASSLGQMNTGELFF. The DNA of the CDR3 is TGTGCCAGCAGCTTGGGGCAGATGAACACCGGGGAGCTGTTTTTT.

J is TRBJ1-4 and V is TRBV4-1; D remains ambiguous. Trimming took off 1 base at V and 8 bases at J, with 11 bases between the two ends. Germline V gene data show CDR1 as MGHRA and CDR2 as YSYEKL. The CDR3 covers 14 residues. CDR3 DNA sequence: TGCGCCAGCAGCCAAGTAGGGCGCGGGGAAAAACTGTTTTTT. As protein: CASSQVGRGEKLFF.

The chain recombines TRBV29-1 with TRBJ2-3; 7 bases agree with TRBD1. The CDR3 is made up of 13 amino acids. V lost 5 bases to trimming and J lost 2 bases; unmatched junction nucleotides: 4. The germline V gene encodes CDR1 SQVTM and CDR2 ANQGSEA. The CDR3 loop is CSVRGGYTDTQYF. CDR3 nucleotide sequence: TGCAGCGTTCGAGGGGGCTACACAGATACGCAGTATTTT.

The chain uses TRBV28 and TRBJ2-6, with 9 bases aligning to TRBD1. This CDR3 region has 20 residues. V shed 3 bases and J 0 bases; nucleotides not matched to a gene: 12. From germline, CDR1 is MDHEN and CDR2 SYDVKM. The CDR3 region is CASSFLISGTGSSGANVLTF. The CDR3 nucleotides are TGTGCCAGCAGTTTCCTAATTTCCGGGACAGGGAGCTCTGGGGCCAACGTCCTGACTTTC.

Only one count was recorded for this clone. The CDR3 DNA reads TGTGCCAGCAGGGATACAGGGGTGGCTGGGGCCAACGTCCTGACTTTC. Protein sequence: CASRDTGVAGANVLTF. The chain is built from TRBV6-6 and TRBJ2-6; 7 bases line up with TRBD1. V was pared by 6 bases and J by 2 bases, with 7 bases of the junction left unmatched. The germline V gene encodes CDR1 MNHNY and CDR2 SVGAGI (reference sequence). The CDR3 sequence is 16 residues long.